The rows below give T cell receptor beta chains drawn from one sample of a study of blood T cell repertoires in COVID-19. Assay: immunoSEQ multiplex PCR; the TCRdb copy retains only in-frame clones and omits some. The table has around 86,000 clones, 75% to 90% seen once; the top ten hold about two fifths. The sample taken for sequencing was peripheral blood. The receptors shown here come from a man older than 75 with acute or convalescent COVID-19. The CDR3 runs from the conserved cysteine through the conserved F or W. The order of the fields is D gene, V gene, J gene, clone size, CDR3 length, CDR3 DNA, CDR3 protein. The D gene is left open where the match is weak. The size field is filled for only some rows; it gives once, few, many or a size class.

-	TRBV21-1	TRBJ1-1	-	15	TGTGCCAGCAGCCCCTTATTGAGGATGAACACTGAAGCTTTCTTT	CASSPLLRMNTEAFF
-	TRBV10-2	TRBJ1-6	-	13	TGCGCCAGCAGCCCTGACGGGTTGACACCCCTCCACTTT	CASSPDGLTPLHF
-	TRBV29-1	TRBJ2-1	-	14	TGCAGCGTTGAATATGTGGGAGGGGGCAATGAGCAGTTCTTC	CSVEYVGGGNEQFF
TRBD2	TRBV2	TRBJ2-7	-	18	TGTGCCAGCAGTGAAGCGCCCCCGTCGACTAGCGGGAGCTACGAGCAGTACTTC	CASSEAPPSTSGSYEQYF
-	TRBV7-8	TRBJ1-1	-	16	TGTGCCAGCAGCTTAGAAGGGCCAGGGGCTGTGACTGAAGCTTTCTTT	CASSLEGPGAVTEAFF
TRBD1	TRBV20-1	TRBJ1-3	once	11	TGCAGTGTGGACAGGGGAAACACCATATATTTT	CSVDRGNTIYF
-	TRBV6-5	TRBJ1-1	-	15	TGTGCCAGCAGTCATCTTGGGGGGAGGGACACTGAAGCTTTCTTT	CASSHLGGRDTEAFF
-	TRBV10-3	TRBJ1-3	-	15	TGTGCCATCAGTATGACACCCAACTCTGGAAACACCATATATTTT	CAISMTPNSGNTIYF
TRBD1	TRBV19	TRBJ1-1	once	15	TGTGCCAGTAGCCTTGCGGGACAGGGGTTCTCTGAAGCTTTCTTT	CASSLAGQGFSEAFF
TRBD2	TRBV18	TRBJ2-5	-	14	TGTGCCAGCTCACCCGGCGGGAGCGGAGAGACCCAGTACTTC	CASSPGGSGETQYF
-	TRBV7-3	TRBJ2-1	-	12	TGTGCCAGCAGCTTAATTGGAGGAGGGCAGTTCTTC	CASSLIGGGQFF
-	TRBV12-3/TRBV12-4	TRBJ1-1	-	11	TGTGCCAGCATACGGAGGGCTGAAGCTTTCTTT	CASIRRAEAFF
TRBD1	TRBV7-9	TRBJ1-4	-	16	TGTGCCAGCAGCTTAGCAGGAGGGACAGGGAGTGAAAAACTGTTTTTT	CASSLAGGTGSEKLFF
TRBD1	TRBV9	TRBJ1-1	once	16	TGTGCCAGCAGCGTTTCGGCAGGGGGTTTGGGCACTGAAGCTTTCTTT	CASSVSAGGLGTEAFF
TRBD1	TRBV29-1	TRBJ2-1	-	15	TGCAGCGTAGAAAAAACAGGGGGCCTTACGAATGAGCAGTTCTTC	CSVEKTGGLTNEQFF
TRBD1	TRBV27	TRBJ2-5	-	15	TGTGCCAGCGGACTTTACAGGGGGCTTGGGGAGACCCAGTACTTC	CASGLYRGLGETQYF
TRBD1	TRBV9	TRBJ1-2	-	14	TGTGCCAGCAGCGCCACAGGGGGTCACTATGGCTACACCTTC	CASSATGGHYGYTF
TRBD1	TRBV6-5	TRBJ1-5	few	15	TGTGCCAGCAGTCCACAGGGGGCTGAGGAACAGCCCCAGCATTTT	CASSPQGAEEQPQHF
-	TRBV28	TRBJ2-1	-	12	TGTGCCAGCAGGTCGGGAGTATTTGAGCAGTTCTTC	CASRSGVFEQFF
TRBD2	TRBV7-2	TRBJ2-7	-	15	TGTGCCAGCAGCGGATTAGCGGGAGGGCCAGAAGAGCAGTACTTC	CASSGLAGGPEEQYF
-	TRBV3-1/TRBV3-2	TRBJ1-4	-	17	TGTGCCAGCAGCCAAGCTTTTAGGAGCGCAACTAATGAAAAACTGTTTTTT	CASSQAFRSATNEKLFF
-	TRBV14	TRBJ2-7	few	14	TGTGCCAGCAGCCAAGTGTGGCCATCCTACGAGCAGTACTTC	CASSQVWPSYEQYF
-	TRBV6-1	TRBJ2-7	few	14	TGTGCCAGCAGTGAATCCGGGGGACCCTACGAGCAGTACTTC	CASSESGGPYEQYF
TRBD1	TRBV10-3	TRBJ2-5	-	15	TGTGCCATCAGTGACCCCGACAGGGGGCGAGAGACCCAGTACTTC	CAISDPDRGRETQYF
-	TRBV6-1	TRBJ1-2	-	14	TGTGCCAGCAGTGAATCCGGGACTAACTATGGCTACACCTTC	CASSESGTNYGYTF